Following are 8 T cell receptor beta chains from one sample sequenced in a study of T cells in localized non-small cell lung cancer. Libraries were prepared by immunoSEQ multiplex PCR; TCRdb keeps only in-frame clonotypes and omits some of them. This table holds tens of thousands of clones, around 86% found once. Sequencing used peripheral blood mononuclear cells, obtained before any cancer treatment. The receptors shown here come from a male donor at least 60 years old with stage II lung adenocarcinoma.

The V call is TRBV6-4, the J call TRBJ2-1; 9 bases agree with TRBD2. Trimming took 4 bases from V and 8 from J; bases not matched to a gene: 12. Germline V gives CDR1 MRHNA, CDR2 SNTAGT. The CDR3 loop spans 16 amino acids. The CDR3 spells CASSGIMGGRADEQFF. Written as DNA, the CDR3 is TGTGCCAGCAGTGGTATCATGGGCGGGAGGGCCGATGAGCAGTTCTTC.

Worth noting for this clone: The identical CDR3 is also encoded by other nucleotide sequences in the sample. This chain uses TRBV29-1 with TRBJ2-3, with D possibly being TRBD2 (5 bases). The length of the CDR3 is 11 residues. Germline CDR1 is SQVTM and CDR2 is ANQGSEA. The germline V and J ends were trimmed by 3 bases and 4 bases, with 5 bases remaining between them. The CDR3 coding sequence is TGCAGCGTTGAGGGAGCAGATACGCAGTATTTT. As protein: CSVEGADTQYF.

The chain has TRBV6-5 and TRBJ2-7; 13 bases line up with TRBD2. Germline CDR1 reads MNHEY; CDR2 reads SVGAGI. J lost 3 bases, V lost 5 bases, and 4 bases had no gene match. The CDR3 sequence is 15 residues long. CDR3 sequence: CASSPGLAGSYEQYF. Written as DNA, the CDR3 is TGTGCCAGCAGTCCGGGACTAGCGGGGAGCTACGAGCAGTACTTC.

This chain joins TRBV7-8 and TRBJ2-5; D possibly corresponds to TRBD1 (6 bases). Trimming took 9 bases from V and 3 from J, leaving 14 bases between them. CDR1 is SGHVS, CDR2 FQNEAQ, per germline. CDR3 length: 13 residues. The CDR3 DNA reads TGTGCCAGTAAATATACAGGGAAAGAGACCCAGTACTTC. This encodes CASKYTGKETQYF.

This chain joins TRBV7-3 and TRBJ2-2, with 10 bases fitting TRBD1. Germline V gene data show CDR1 as SGHTA and CDR2 as FQGTGA. Trimming at V came to 2 bases and at J to 4 bases, leaving 4 bases not matched to a gene. The CDR3 consists of 16 residues. The CDR3, as DNA: TGTGCCAGCAGCTTATTAGGACAGGGGGTCACCGGGGAGCTGTTTTTT. As protein: CASSLLGQGVTGELFF.

The V gene is TRBV28, the J gene TRBJ1-1; maybe TRBD1 (5 bases). Germline V gene data show CDR1 as MDHEN and CDR2 as SYDVKM. The V end was cut by 7 bases, the J end by 0 bases, with 27 bases between. The CDR3 covers 19 residues. Here the CDR3 reads CASTPSEGPKKLMNTEAFF. The CDR3 coding sequence is TGTGCCAGCACTCCTAGCGAGGGACCGAAGAAGTTGATGAACACTGAAGCTTTCTTT.

The chain joins TRBV19 to TRBJ2-5; 14 bases are a match to TRBD2. The germline V gene encodes CDR1 LNHDA and CDR2 SQIVND (reference sequence). The trim removed 3 bases at V and 4 bases at J, leaving 10 bases unmatched. The CDR3 covers 18 residues. The CDR3 DNA is TGTGCCAGTAGTATGAGACTAGCGGGAGGGCCCTCGGGAGAGACCCAGTACTTC. Protein: CASSMRLAGGPSGETQYF.

V usage is TRBV10-3 and J usage is TRBJ2-2, with TRBD2 matching over 8 bases. Germline lookup yields CDR1 ENHRY and CDR2 SYGVKD. There are 15 residues in the CDR3. V was clipped by 11 bases and J by 7 bases; unmatched bases: 15. The CDR3: CASSGGAGADGELFF. CDR3 DNA sequence: TGTGCCTCCTCGGGGGGAGCGGGAGCGGACGGGGAGCTGTTTTTT.